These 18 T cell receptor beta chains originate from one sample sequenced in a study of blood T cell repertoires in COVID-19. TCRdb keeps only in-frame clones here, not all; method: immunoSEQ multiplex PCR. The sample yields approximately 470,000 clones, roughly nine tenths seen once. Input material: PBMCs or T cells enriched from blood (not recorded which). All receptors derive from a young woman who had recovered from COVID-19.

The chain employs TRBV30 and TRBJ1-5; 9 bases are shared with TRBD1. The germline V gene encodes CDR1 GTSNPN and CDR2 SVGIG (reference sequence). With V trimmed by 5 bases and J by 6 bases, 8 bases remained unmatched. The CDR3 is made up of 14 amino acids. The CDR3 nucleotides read TGTGCCTGGGATGTGGGACAGGGCGGTCAGCCCCAGCATTTT. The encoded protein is CAWDVGQGGQPQHF.

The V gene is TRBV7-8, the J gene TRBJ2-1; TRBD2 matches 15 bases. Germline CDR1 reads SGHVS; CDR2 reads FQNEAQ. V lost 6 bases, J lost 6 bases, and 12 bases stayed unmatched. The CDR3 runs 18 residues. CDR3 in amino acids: CASRPGLAGGRPSNEQFF. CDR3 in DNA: TGTGCCAGCAGGCCTGGACTAGCGGGGGGGCGTCCCTCCAATGAGCAGTTCTTC.

The chain's CDR3 is CASSSPDRGFNNSPLHF. CDR3 sequence (DNA): TGTGCCAGCAGTTCGCCCGACAGGGGATTTAATAATTCACCCCTCCACTTT. The V call is TRBV28, the J call TRBJ1-6; 8 bases line up with TRBD1. Germline lookup yields CDR1 MDHEN and CDR2 SYDVKM. The trim removed 4 bases at V and 5 bases at J, leaving 10 bases unmatched. The CDR3 has 17 amino acids.

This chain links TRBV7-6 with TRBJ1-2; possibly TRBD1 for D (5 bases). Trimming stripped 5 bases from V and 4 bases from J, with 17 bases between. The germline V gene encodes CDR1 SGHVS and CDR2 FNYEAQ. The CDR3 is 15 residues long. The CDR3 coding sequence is TGTGCCAGCAGCCCAGGGAGGTCAGGGCTCTATGGCTACACCTTC. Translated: CASSPGRSGLYGYTF.

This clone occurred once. The CDR3 nucleotides read TGTGCCAGCAGCCCCGACACCCCGAACACCGGGGAGCTGTTTTTT. It translates to CASSPDTPNTGELFF. The rearrangement joins TRBV3-1 (or the pseudogene TRBV3-2) to TRBJ2-2; D gene unclear. V lost 4 bases to trimming and J lost 0 bases, with 9 bases between them. In germline, CDR1 is LGHDT, CDR2 YNNKEL (reference sequence). This CDR3 is built from 15 residues.

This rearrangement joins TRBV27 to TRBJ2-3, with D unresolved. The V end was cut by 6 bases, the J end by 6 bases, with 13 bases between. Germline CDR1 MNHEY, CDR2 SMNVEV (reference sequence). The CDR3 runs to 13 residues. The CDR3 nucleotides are TGTGCCAGCAGGCTGGCGGTGCAGGATACGCAGTATTTT. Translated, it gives CASRLAVQDTQYF.

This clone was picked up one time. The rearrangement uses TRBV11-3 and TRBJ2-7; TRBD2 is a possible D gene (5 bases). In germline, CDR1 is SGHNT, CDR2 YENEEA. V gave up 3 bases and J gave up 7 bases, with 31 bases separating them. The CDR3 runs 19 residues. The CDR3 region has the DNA TGTGCCAGCAGCTTCGGGTTGAGACTATCCCCCCGTTTGAGCGTGGAGCAGTACTTC. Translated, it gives CASSFGLRLSPRLSVEQYF.

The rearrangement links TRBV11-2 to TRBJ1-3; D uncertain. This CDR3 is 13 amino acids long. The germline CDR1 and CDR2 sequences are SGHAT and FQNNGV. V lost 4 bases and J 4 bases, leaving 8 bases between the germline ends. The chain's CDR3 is CASSYGRGNTIYF. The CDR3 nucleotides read TGTGCCAGCAGCTACGGGAGGGGAAACACCATATATTTT. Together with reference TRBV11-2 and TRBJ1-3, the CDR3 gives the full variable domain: EAGVAQSPRYKIIEKRQSVAFWCNPISGHATLYWYQQILGQGPKLLIQFQNNGVVDDSQLPKDRFSAERLKGVDSTLKIQPAKLEDSAVYLCASSYGRGNTIYFGEGSWLTVV.

This chain's CDR3 is CASSLLGAQGTDTQYF. The CDR3 DNA is TGTGCCAGCAGTTTGCTGGGGGCCCAGGGCACAGATACGCAGTATTTT. The rearrangement joins TRBV28 to TRBJ2-3, with a tentative D call TRBD1 (6 bases). The CDR3 length is 16 residues. Trimming left V 3 bases short and J 1 base short, with 14 bases between. CDR1 is MDHEN and CDR2 is SYDVKM in the germline V gene.

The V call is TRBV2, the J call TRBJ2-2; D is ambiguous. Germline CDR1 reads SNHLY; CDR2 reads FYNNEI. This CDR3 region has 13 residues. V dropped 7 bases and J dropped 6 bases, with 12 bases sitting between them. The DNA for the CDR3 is TGTGCCAGCACTCGACTGATACCCGGGGAGCTGTTTTTT. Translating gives CASTRLIPGELFF.

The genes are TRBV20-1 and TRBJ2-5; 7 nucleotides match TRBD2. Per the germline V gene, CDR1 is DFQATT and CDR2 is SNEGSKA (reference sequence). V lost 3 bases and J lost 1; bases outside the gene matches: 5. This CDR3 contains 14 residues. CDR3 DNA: TGCAGTGCTAGTATCGGGGGGACCCAAGAGACCCAGTACTTC. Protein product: CSASIGGTQETQYF.

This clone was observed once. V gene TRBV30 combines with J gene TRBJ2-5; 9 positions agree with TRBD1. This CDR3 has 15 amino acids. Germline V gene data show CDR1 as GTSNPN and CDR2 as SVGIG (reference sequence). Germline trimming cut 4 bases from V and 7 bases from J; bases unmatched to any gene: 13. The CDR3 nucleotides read TGTGCCTGGACGACAGGGGGGATTCTTAGGGCGACCCAGTACTTC. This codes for CAWTTGGILRATQYF.

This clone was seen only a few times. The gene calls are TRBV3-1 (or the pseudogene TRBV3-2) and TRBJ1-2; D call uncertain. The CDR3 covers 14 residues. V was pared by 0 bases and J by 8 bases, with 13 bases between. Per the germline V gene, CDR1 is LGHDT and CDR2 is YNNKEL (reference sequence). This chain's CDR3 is CASSQEPFGSGYTF. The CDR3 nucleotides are TGTGCCAGCAGCCAAGAGCCCTTCGGGTCCGGCTACACCTTC.

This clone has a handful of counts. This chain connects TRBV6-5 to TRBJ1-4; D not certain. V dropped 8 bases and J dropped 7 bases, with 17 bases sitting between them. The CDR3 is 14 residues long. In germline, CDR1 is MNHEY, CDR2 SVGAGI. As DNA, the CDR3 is TGTGCCAGCGGTCTCAGCGTTACCCCTGAAAAACTGTTTTTT. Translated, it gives CASGLSVTPEKLFF.

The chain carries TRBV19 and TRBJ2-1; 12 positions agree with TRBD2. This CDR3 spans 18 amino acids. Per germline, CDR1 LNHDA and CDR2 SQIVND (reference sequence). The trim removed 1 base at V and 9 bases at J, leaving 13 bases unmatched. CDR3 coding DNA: TGTGCCAGTAGTATAGGGGCTAGCGGGGGGGCGTTTGGTGTTGAGCAGTTCTTC. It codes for CASSIGASGGAFGVEQFF.

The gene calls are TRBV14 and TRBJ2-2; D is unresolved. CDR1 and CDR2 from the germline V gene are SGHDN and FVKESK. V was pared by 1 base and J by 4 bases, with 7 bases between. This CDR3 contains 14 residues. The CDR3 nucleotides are TGTGCCAGCAGCCAAGTAGTCGGCACCGGGGAGCTGTTTTTT. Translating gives CASSQVVGTGELFF.

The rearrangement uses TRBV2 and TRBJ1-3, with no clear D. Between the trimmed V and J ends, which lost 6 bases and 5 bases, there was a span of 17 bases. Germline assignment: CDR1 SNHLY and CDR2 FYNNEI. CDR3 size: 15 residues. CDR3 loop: CASRAPETERNTIYF. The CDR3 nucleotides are TGTGCCAGCAGGGCCCCGGAGACTGAAAGAAACACCATATATTTT. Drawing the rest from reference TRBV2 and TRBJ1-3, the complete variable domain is EPEVTQTPSHQVTQMGQEVILRCVPISNHLYFYWYRQILGQKVEFLVSFYNNEISEKSEIFDDQFSVERPDGSNFTLKIRSTKLEDSAMYFCASRAPETERNTIYFGEGSWLTVV.

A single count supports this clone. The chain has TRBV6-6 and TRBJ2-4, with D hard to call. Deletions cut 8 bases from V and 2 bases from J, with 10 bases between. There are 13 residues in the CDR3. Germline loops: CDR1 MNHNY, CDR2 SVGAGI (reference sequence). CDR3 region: CASVEEPKNIQYF. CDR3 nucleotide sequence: TGTGCCAGCGTAGAGGAGCCCAAAAACATTCAGTACTTC.